Below are 16 T cell receptor beta chains sequenced from a single sample in a study of vaccination effects on CD4 cells after COVID-19. Cultured cells yielded isolated CD4+ T cells after around 10 days. The table came from immunoSEQ multiplex PCR; TCRdb's copy has only in-frame clones and leaves some out. There are around 56,000 clones in the sample; around three quarters occur only once, and under 3.5% lies in the top ten. Their antigen targets remain unknown. Here the sequenced sample was CD4+ T cells from PBMCs cultured without peptide, taken before COVID-19 vaccination. The receptors derive from a human donor who received a COVID-19 vaccine.

This sequence joins TRBV7-2 and TRBJ1-5; D possibly corresponds to TRBD1 (5 bases). Germline loops: CDR1 SGHTA, CDR2 FQGNSA. The CDR3 is 15 amino acids. V gave up 1 base and J gave up 7 bases, with 14 bases separating them. The CDR3 DNA is TGTGCCAGCAGCTTAGTAGGGTCATGGGGGCAGCCCCAGCATTTT. Protein: CASSLVGSWGQPQHF.

This chain links TRBV30 with TRBJ2-1, with 7 bases lining up with TRBD2. Germline V gives CDR1 GTSNPN, CDR2 SVGIG (reference sequence). The length of the CDR3 is 14 residues. Trimming took 1 base from V and 2 from J; bases not matched to a gene: 2. CDR3 in DNA: TGTGCCTGGAGTGCCGGGAGGCCCTACAATGAGCAGTTCTTC. Amino acid sequence: CAWSAGRPYNEQFF.

This clone was detected only once. The chain uses TRBV19 and TRBJ1-5; D call uncertain. CDR1 and CDR2 (germline): LNHDA, SQIVND (reference sequence). This CDR3 is built from 17 residues. V was cut by 3 bases and J by 0 bases, with 15 bases left in between. The CDR3 protein is CASSIRLRVSSNQPQHF. Here the CDR3 DNA reads TGTGCCAGTAGTATCCGGTTACGGGTCAGTAGCAATCAGCCCCAGCATTTT.

This sequence joins TRBV24-1 and TRBJ2-5; no clear D. V was clipped by 1 base and J by 5 bases, with 13 bases between them. Germline-derived CDR1 and CDR2 are KGHDR and SFDVKD. The CDR3 contains 15 residues. Written as DNA, the CDR3 is TGTGCCACCAGTGATTTAACACTCTCTGGGGAGACCCAGTACTTC. Protein product: CATSDLTLSGETQYF.

The chain couples TRBV10-2 to TRBJ2-5; D is uncertain. Germline V gene data show CDR1 as WSHSY and CDR2 as SAAADI. With 7 bases removed from V and 2 bases from J, the gap between germline ends came to 11 bases. This CDR3 is 13 amino acids long. CDR3 amino acids: CASKPLGQETQYF. DNA of the CDR3: TGCGCCAGCAAACCTCTAGGTCAAGAGACCCAGTACTTC.

This clone was recorded once. J is TRBJ2-5 and V is TRBV7-2; 7 nucleotides agree with TRBD2. The J segment lost 1 base and the V segment lost 6 bases, leaving 2 bases of the junction unmatched. The CDR3 contains 13 residues. Germline lookup yields CDR1 SGHTA and CDR2 FQGNSA. CDR3 in amino acids: CASRAGLQETQYF. The CDR3 DNA reads TGTGCCAGCAGAGCGGGGCTCCAAGAGACCCAGTACTTC.

This chain uses TRBV5-1 with TRBJ1-3; D uncertain. The V end lost 7 bases, the J end lost 0 bases, and 11 bases lay between the germline ends. The germline gives CDR1 SGHRS, CDR2 YFSETQ. CDR3 size: 14 residues. The CDR3 DNA follows: TGCGCCAGCTCCGCTGAGGGCTCTGGAAACACCATATATTTT. It is translated as CASSAEGSGNTIYF. Based on the CDR3 plus reference TRBV5-1 and TRBJ1-3, the full variable domain is KAGVTQTPRYLIKTRGQQVTLSCSPISGHRSVSWYQQTPGQGLQFLFEYFSETQRNKGNFPGRFSGRQFSNSRSEMNVSTLELGDSALYLCASSAEGSGNTIYFGEGSWLTVV.

This sequence joins TRBV2 and TRBJ2-5, with D unresolved. V shed 1 base and J shed 2 bases, with 14 bases lying between them. Germline loops: CDR1 SNHLY, CDR2 FYNNEI. The CDR3 has 16 residues. The CDR3 DNA follows: TGTGCCAGCAGTGAAGGCCGGGCTGGTCCTCAAGAGACCCAGTACTTC. It codes for CASSEGRAGPQETQYF.

This chain uses TRBV5-1 with TRBJ1-4; D remains unclear. Trimming left V 4 bases short and J 5 bases short, with 12 bases between. There are 14 residues in the CDR3. CDR1 is SGHRS, CDR2 YFSETQ, per germline. In nucleotides, the CDR3 is TGCGCCAGCAGCCCCGTGGTGGGAAATGAAAAACTGTTTTTT. Translation: CASSPVVGNEKLFF.

There are a few counts of this clone. V gene TRBV6-4 combines with J gene TRBJ2-1; TRBD2 agrees at 7 bases. Germline-derived CDR1 and CDR2 are MRHNA and SNTAGT. The CDR3 is made up of 16 amino acids. J lost 2 bases, V lost 3 bases, and 7 bases had no gene match. CDR3 amino acids: CASSELGGSPYNEQFF. The CDR3, as DNA: TGTGCCAGCAGTGAGCTCGGGGGGTCCCCCTACAATGAGCAGTTCTTC.

This clone was counted once. J is TRBJ2-3 and V is TRBV18, with D maybe TRBD1 (7 bases). CDR3 length: 17 residues. Germline-derived CDR1 and CDR2 are KGHSH and LQKENI. The V end lost 0 bases, the J end lost 3 bases, and 16 bases lay between the germline ends. The CDR3 sequence: CASSPPEGAVVTDTQYF. DNA for the CDR3: TGTGCCAGCTCACCACCGGAGGGGGCAGTGGTGACAGATACGCAGTATTTT.

The V and J genes are TRBV6-6 and TRBJ1-2, with TRBD1 identical over 7 bases. This CDR3 has 15 residues. The ends lost 6 bases at V and 2 bases at J; junction bases unmatched: 9. CDR1 and CDR2 from the germline V gene are MNHNY and SVGAGI (reference sequence). DNA for the CDR3: TGTGCCAGCAGGCTGCCAGGGACAGAGAACTATGGCTACACCTTC. Protein: CASRLPGTENYGYTF.

The CDR3 sequence is CASSWTGGQTQYF. CDR3 coding DNA: TGTGCCAGTAGCTGGACAGGGGGACAGACCCAGTACTTC. The chain recombines TRBV19 with TRBJ2-5; 10 bases match TRBD1. Germline-derived CDR1 and CDR2 are LNHDA and SQIVND (reference sequence). V shed 6 bases and J 6 bases; nucleotides not matched to a gene: 4. The CDR3 is 13 amino acids.

V usage is TRBV6-6 and J usage is TRBJ2-2; unclear D gene. The V and J ends lost 5 bases and 4 bases respectively, with 11 bases between them. CDR1 and CDR2 from the germline V gene are MNHNY and SVGAGI (reference sequence). The CDR3 runs to 14 residues. The CDR3 loop is CASSLLPGTGELFF. The CDR3 region has the DNA TGTGCCAGCAGTCTCCTTCCTGGCACCGGGGAGCTGTTTTTT.

This chain links TRBV6-5 with TRBJ2-3, with D unresolved. Trimming stripped 7 bases from V and 0 bases from J, with 14 bases between. CDR1 and CDR2 (germline): MNHEY, SVGAGI. The CDR3 contains 15 residues. CDR3 coding DNA: TGTGCCAGCATCGGTATGAGAACTAGCACAGATACGCAGTATTTT. Translation: CASIGMRTSTDTQYF.

This clone came up a few times. The chain carries TRBV18 and TRBJ1-4, with 9 nucleotides matching TRBD1. Per germline, CDR1 KGHSH and CDR2 LQKENI. Trimming removed 6 bases from V and 3 bases from J; junction bases left unmatched: 5. CDR3 length equals 15 residues. In DNA form, the CDR3 reads TGTGCCAGCTCCCCTAACAGGGGGCCTAATGAAAAACTGTTTTTT. Its protein product is CASSPNRGPNEKLFF.